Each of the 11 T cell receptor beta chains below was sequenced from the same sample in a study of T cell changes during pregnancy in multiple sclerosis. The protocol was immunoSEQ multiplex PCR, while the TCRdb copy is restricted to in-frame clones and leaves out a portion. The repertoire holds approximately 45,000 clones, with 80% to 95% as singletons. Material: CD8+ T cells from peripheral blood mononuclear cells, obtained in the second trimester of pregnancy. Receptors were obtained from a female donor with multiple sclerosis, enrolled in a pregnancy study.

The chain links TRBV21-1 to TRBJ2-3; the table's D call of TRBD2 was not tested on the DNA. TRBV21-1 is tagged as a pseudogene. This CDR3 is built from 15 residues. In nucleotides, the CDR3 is TGTGCCAGCAGCAAAAGCGGGGGGACCCCAGATACGCAGTATTTT. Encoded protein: CASSKSGGTPDTQYF.

CDR3 protein: CASISGDENIQYF. The CDR3 bases are TGTGCCAGCATATCGGGAGACGAAAACATTCAGTACTTC. The chain is built from TRBV27 and TRBJ2-4; D might be TRBD2 (6 bases). The V end lost 7 bases, the J end lost 5 bases, and 12 bases lay between the germline ends. The CDR3 sequence is 13 residues long. Looked up from germline, CDR1 is MNHEY and CDR2 is SMNVEV (reference sequence).

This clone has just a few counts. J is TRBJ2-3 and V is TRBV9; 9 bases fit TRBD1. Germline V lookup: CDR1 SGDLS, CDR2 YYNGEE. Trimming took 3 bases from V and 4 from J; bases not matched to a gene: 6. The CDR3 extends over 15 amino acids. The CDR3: CASSASGTGPDTQYF. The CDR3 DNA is TGTGCCAGCAGCGCCTCCGGGACAGGGCCAGATACGCAGTATTTT.

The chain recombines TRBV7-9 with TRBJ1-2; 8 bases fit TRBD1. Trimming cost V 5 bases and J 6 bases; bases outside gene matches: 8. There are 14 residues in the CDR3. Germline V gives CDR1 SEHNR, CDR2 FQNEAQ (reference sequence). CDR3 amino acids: CASSLGQGIDGYTF. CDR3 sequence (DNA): TGTGCCAGCAGCCTAGGACAGGGTATAGATGGCTACACCTTC.

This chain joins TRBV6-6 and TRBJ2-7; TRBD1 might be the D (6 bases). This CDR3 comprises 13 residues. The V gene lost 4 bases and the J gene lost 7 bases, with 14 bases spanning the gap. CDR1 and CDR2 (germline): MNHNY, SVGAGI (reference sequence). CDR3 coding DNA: TGTGCCAGCAGTTTCCCGGACAGTCGGGAGCAGTACTTC. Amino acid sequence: CASSFPDSREQYF.

The CDR3 loop reads CASSPPGLNTGELFF. The CDR3 DNA is TGTGCCAGCAGCCCACCCGGACTTAACACCGGGGAGCTGTTTTTT. The rearrangement joins TRBV7-6 to TRBJ2-2; possible D gene TRBD2, 5 bases. The CDR3 length is 15 residues. V was trimmed by 5 bases and J by 2 bases, leaving 12 bases between them. The germline gives CDR1 SGHVS, CDR2 FNYEAQ.

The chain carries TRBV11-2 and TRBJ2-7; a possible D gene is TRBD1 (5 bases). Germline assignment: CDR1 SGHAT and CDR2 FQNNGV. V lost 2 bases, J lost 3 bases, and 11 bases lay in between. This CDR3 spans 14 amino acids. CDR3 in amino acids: CASSLQGLYYEQYF. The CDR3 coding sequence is TGTGCCAGCAGCTTACAGGGCTTGTACTACGAGCAGTACTTC. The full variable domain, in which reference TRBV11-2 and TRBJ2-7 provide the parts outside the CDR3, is EAGVAQSPRYKIIEKRQSVAFWCNPISGHATLYWYQQILGQGPKLLIQFQNNGVVDDSQLPKDRFSAERLKGVDSTLKIQPAKLEDSAVYLCASSLQGLYYEQYFGPGTRLTVT.

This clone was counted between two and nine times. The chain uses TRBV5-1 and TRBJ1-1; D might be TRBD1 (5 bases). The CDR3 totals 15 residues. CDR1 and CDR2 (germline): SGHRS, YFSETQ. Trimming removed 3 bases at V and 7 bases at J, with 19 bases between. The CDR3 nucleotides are TGCGCCAGCAGCTCTGTCGCAGGAGAGACAGATGAAGCTTTCTTT. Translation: CASSSVAGETDEAFF.

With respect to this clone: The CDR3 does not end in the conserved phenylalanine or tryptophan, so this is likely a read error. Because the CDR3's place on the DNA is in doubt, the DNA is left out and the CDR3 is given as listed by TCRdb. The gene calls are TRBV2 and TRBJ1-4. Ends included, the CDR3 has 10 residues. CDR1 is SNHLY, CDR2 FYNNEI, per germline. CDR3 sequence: CASAGRAAVL.

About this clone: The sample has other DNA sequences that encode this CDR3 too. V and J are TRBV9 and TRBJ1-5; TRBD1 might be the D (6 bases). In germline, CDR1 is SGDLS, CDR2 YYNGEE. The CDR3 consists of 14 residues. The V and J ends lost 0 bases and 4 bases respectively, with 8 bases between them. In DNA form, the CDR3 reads TGTGCCAGCAGCGTAGGAGGGGGAAATCAGCCCCAGCATTTT. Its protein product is CASSVGGGNQPQHF.

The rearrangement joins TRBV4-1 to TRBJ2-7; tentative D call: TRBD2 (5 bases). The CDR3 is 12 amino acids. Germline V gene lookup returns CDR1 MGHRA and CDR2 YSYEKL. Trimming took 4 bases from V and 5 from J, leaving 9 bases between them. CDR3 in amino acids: CASSPLGNEQYF. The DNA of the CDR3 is TGCGCCAGCAGCCCACTAGGAAACGAGCAGTACTTC.